This T cell receptor beta chain stems from a study of OX40 agonist ivuxolimab in advanced cancers. About the study: The drug used for patients, ivuxolimab, was an agonistic anti-OX40 (CD134) antibody. A male proportion of around 86% was recorded, with mean age around 62 years and range roughly 23 to 90.

This clone was detected only once. Its target is not known. Study-level findings and limits: Determination of antigen specificity was not performed for the expanded peripheral T cells. With doses of 0.1 to 3.0 mg/kg, CD4+ and CD8+ blood T cells had undergone clonal expansion by week 6.

Measured with immunoSEQ multiplex PCR; TCRdb has only the in-frame clones, and not every one. The table includes roughly 26,000 clones, 88% detected once. Trimming pared 0 bases from V and 8 bases from J, leaving 4 bases between. This CDR3 region has 12 residues. The germline V gene has CDR1 MNHEY and CDR2 SVGAGI. The sequencing here drew on CD4+ or CD8+ T cells sorted from blood, taken in a trial of the OX40 agonist ivuxolimab. The source is an adult with an advanced solid tumor such as melanoma, head and neck, liver or kidney cancer. V gene TRBV6-5 combines with J gene TRBJ2-2; D gene ambiguous. The CDR3 DNA follows: TGTGCCAGCAGTTACTCCTATGGGGAGCTGTTTTTT. Translating it yields CASSYSYGELFF.